The next 9 T cell receptor beta chains were all read from a single sample in a study of CD8 T cells in Susac syndrome. Reverse transcription used about 0.45 to 1 ug RNA and random hexamers. TCRdb re-analysed the immunoSEQ multiplex PCR reads in MiXCR, keeping a single row per CDR3 protein. The sample includes about 150,000 distinct CDR3 sequences, around 93% of them seen just once. The sequenced material came from CD4+ T cells from PBMCs. These receptors were obtained from a human donor with multiple sclerosis.

V usage is TRBV6-5 and J usage is TRBJ2-1; 9 bases match TRBD2. Germline V lookup: CDR1 MNHEY, CDR2 SVGAGI. The ends lost 6 bases at V and 14 bases at J; junction bases unmatched: 11. CDR3 length equals 13 residues. CDR3 bases: TGTGCCAGCAGATTAGCGGGAGTAGAGCGGGAGTTCTTC. Residues: CASRLAGVEREFF.

V is TRBV4-3 and J is TRBJ2-1; D call uncertain. Germline lookup yields CDR1 LGHNA and CDR2 YSLEER. CDR3 size: 15 residues. Trimming shortened V by 4 bases and J by 7 bases, and 17 bases separated the two germline ends. The CDR3 DNA is TGCGCCAGCAGCCCTCGACTGGAAATAGGGAATGAGCAGTTCTTC. This codes for CASSPRLEIGNEQFF.

This clonotype was observed a single time. The rearrangement joins TRBV30 to TRBJ1-2; D ambiguous. V shed 2 bases and J shed 6 bases, with 7 bases lying between them. This CDR3 is built from 11 residues. Germline CDR1 is GTSNPN and CDR2 is SVGIG (reference sequence). CDR3 protein: CAWSPIHGYTF. The CDR3 coding sequence is TGTGCCTGGAGTCCGATTCATGGCTACACCTTC.

For the CDR3, the DNA is TGTGCCAGCAGCTTAGGGGGGAGCGTCTACAATGAGCAGTTCTTC. It encodes CASSLGGSVYNEQFF. The chain carries TRBV7-7 and TRBJ2-1, with D perhaps given as TRBD1 or TRBD2 (5 bases each). The germline V and J ends were trimmed by 1 base and 3 bases, with 10 bases remaining between them. From germline, CDR1 is SSHAT and CDR2 FNYEAQ (reference sequence). The CDR3 consists of 15 residues.

The chain combines TRBV10-3 with TRBJ2-1; D is perhaps TRBD1 (7 bases). The CDR3 is 13 residues long. Germline V gene data show CDR1 as ENHRY and CDR2 as SYGVKD. CDR3 loop: CATTEGAHNEQFF. CDR3 in DNA: TGTGCGACAACGGAGGGGGCCCACAATGAGCAGTTCTTC.

This chain uses TRBV5-1 with TRBJ1-5; a possible D gene is TRBD1 (5 bases). The V gene lost 4 bases and the J gene lost 4 bases, with 9 bases spanning the gap. CDR1 and CDR2 from the germline V gene are SGHRS and YFSETQ. CDR3 length equals 13 residues. CDR3 nucleotides: TGCGCCAGCAGCCAGGGACCGAATCAGCCCCAGCATTTT. Amino acids: CASSQGPNQPQHF. Full variable domain (remainder filled in from reference TRBV5-1 and TRBJ1-5): KAGVTQTPRYLIKTRGQQVTLSCSPISGHRSVSWYQQTPGQGLQFLFEYFSETQRNKGNFPGRFSGRQFSNSRSEMNVSTLELGDSALYLCASSQGPNQPQHFGDGTRLSIL.

The chain recombines TRBV5-8 with TRBJ2-1; D remains unclear. V was cut by 0 bases and J by 6 bases, with 16 bases left in between. This CDR3 contains 16 residues. Germline V lookup: CDR1 SGHTS, CDR2 YDEGEE. Here the CDR3 reads CASSLGVGILGNEQFF. CDR3 in DNA: TGTGCCAGCAGCTTGGGTGTTGGGATTTTGGGCAATGAGCAGTTCTTC.

This sequence joins TRBV5-4 and TRBJ2-7; 13 nucleotides align to TRBD2. Germline V gives CDR1 SGHNT, CDR2 YYREEE (reference sequence). The CDR3 sequence is 16 residues long. With V trimmed by 3 bases and J by 4 bases, 7 bases remained unmatched. The CDR3 is CASSSSGTSGKYEQYF. In DNA form, the CDR3 reads TGTGCCAGCAGCTCCTCTGGGACTAGCGGGAAATACGAGCAGTACTTC.

This chain connects TRBV6-4 to TRBJ2-3; no clear D. Germline V gives CDR1 MRHNA, CDR2 SNTAGT. Trimming left V 8 bases short and J 5 bases short, with 20 bases between. The CDR3 extends over 15 amino acids. The CDR3 reads CASVNRDPNEDTQYF. As DNA, the CDR3 is TGTGCCAGCGTTAACCGAGACCCAAACGAAGATACGCAGTATTTT.